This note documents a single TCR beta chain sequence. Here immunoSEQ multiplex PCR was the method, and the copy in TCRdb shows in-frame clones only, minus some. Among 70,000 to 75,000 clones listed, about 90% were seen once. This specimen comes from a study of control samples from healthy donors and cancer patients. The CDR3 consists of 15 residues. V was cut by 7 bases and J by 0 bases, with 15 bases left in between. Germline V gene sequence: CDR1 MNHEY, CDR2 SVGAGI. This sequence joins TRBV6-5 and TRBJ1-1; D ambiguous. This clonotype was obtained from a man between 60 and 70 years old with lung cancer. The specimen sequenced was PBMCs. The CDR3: CASKGREDMNTEAFF. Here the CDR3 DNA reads TGTGCCAGCAAAGGACGGGAAGACATGAACACTGAAGCTTTCTTT.